This note documents a single T cell receptor beta chain sequence. This could be a read error, since a much larger clone is one nucleotide away. The conserved final phenylalanine or tryptophan is absent from the CDR3, which likely points to a read error. V lost 5 bases to trimming and J lost 3 bases, with 17 bases between them. CDR1 is SGHTA and CDR2 is FQGTGA in the germline V gene. The CDR3 runs 15 residues. Each CDR3 protein gets one entry after TCRdb re-called the RT-PCR reads with MiXCR. The table includes more than 600,000 distinct CDR3 sequences, 14% detected once. The chain employs TRBV7-3 and TRBJ2-7; D perhaps matches TRBD1 (5 bases). Sequences were obtained from memory CD4+ T cells from blood. The receptor was derived from a female donor in good health, serving as a healthy control. The CDR3 loop reads CASSPRPGQLYEQYY. For the CDR3, the DNA is TGTGCCAGCAGCCCCCGCCCAGGGCAACTCTACGAGCAGTACTAC.